This TCR beta chain was retrieved from a study of blood T cell repertoires in COVID-19. Overall study: Acute-phase and convalescent COVID-19 samples originated in the United States, Italy and Spain.

The CDR3 is 17 amino acids. Here immunoSEQ multiplex PCR was the method, and the copy in TCRdb shows in-frame clones only, minus some. The sample lists about 130,000 clones, around 86% occurring once. This sequence joins TRBV1 and TRBJ2-1; the table assigns TRBD2, which was not confirmed against the DNA. TRBV1 is a pseudogene locus. Sequencing was done on a sample of peripheral blood. The clonotype originates from a man aged 40-49 years with active or convalescent COVID-19. CDR3 nucleotide sequence: TGCACCAGCAGCCGTCGGGGACTAGCGCCTTACTACAATGAGCAGTTCTTC. Amino acids: CTSSRRGLAPYYNEQFF.